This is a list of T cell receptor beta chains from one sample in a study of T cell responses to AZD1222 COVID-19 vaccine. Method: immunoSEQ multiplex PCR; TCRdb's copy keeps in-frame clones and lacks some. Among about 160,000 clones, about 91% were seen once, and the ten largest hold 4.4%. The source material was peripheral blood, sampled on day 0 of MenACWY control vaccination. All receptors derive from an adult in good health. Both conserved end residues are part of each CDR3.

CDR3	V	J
CASSGTSEGGELFF	TRBV9	TRBJ2-2
CASSSPGGLGSNTEAFF	TRBV28	TRBJ1-1
CATSDWGTGGENIQYF	TRBV24-1	TRBJ2-4
CASSVAGGRQSEQFF	TRBV9	TRBJ2-1
CASGGQGISQPQHF	TRBV6-6	TRBJ1-5
CSVKTGTYGYTF	TRBV29-1	TRBJ1-2
CASSQAPGTSTGELFF	TRBV3-1/TRBV3-2	TRBJ2-2
CASSKGLSHHNEQFF	TRBV7-3	TRBJ2-1
CASSRDNWLNPRRETQYF	TRBV19	TRBJ2-5
CASSRGVGNTEAFF	TRBV6-5	TRBJ1-1
CASSPPGYEQYF	TRBV11-2	TRBJ2-7
CASGGTSSFYGYTF	TRBV9	TRBJ1-2
CASSYSGGDNEKLFF	TRBV6-6	TRBJ1-4
CATSRGRTGQETQYF	TRBV15	TRBJ2-5
CSGRALGYNEQFF	TRBV29-1	TRBJ2-1
CASSKRRAGRDEAFF	TRBV21-1	TRBJ1-1
CASSIGGTSSGNTIYF	TRBV19	TRBJ1-3
CASSGDSGSSYNEQFF	TRBV2	TRBJ2-1
CASRAGTGENEKLFF	TRBV6-5	TRBJ1-4
CATWGNLGRNEQFF	TRBV6-5	TRBJ2-1
CASSRPGGREATEAFF	TRBV28	TRBJ1-1
CASSFPSSWGTQYF	TRBV28	TRBJ2-3
CASSQSGVFSGNTIYF	TRBV3-1/TRBV3-2	TRBJ1-3
CASSPRQNTGELFF	TRBV18	TRBJ2-2
CAISESVGDTEAFF	TRBV10-3	TRBJ1-1
CASSLPTLESSRSPLHF	TRBV7-2	TRBJ1-6
CASSGFSYNEQFF	TRBV9	TRBJ2-1
CASSLRAGQGSNEKLFF	TRBV28	TRBJ1-4
CASRRDGEMNTEAFF	TRBV5-1	TRBJ1-1
CASSPQALRNQPQHF	TRBV4-3	TRBJ1-5
CASSELGGKAEAFF	TRBV6-1	TRBJ1-1
CASSALSPVNTEAFF	TRBV2	TRBJ1-1
CAVGSGFSGETQYF	TRBV10-3	TRBJ2-5
CASSPQGAGELFF	TRBV7-3	TRBJ2-2
CASSSLGQFNQPQHF	TRBV28	TRBJ1-5
CASSPSANYGYTF	TRBV5-6	TRBJ1-2
CATSPRGQGDGGYTF	TRBV24-1	TRBJ1-2
CASSISGAGANYGYTF	TRBV19	TRBJ1-2
CASSPSLATETQYF	TRBV11-2	TRBJ2-5
CASSSGTENTGELFF	TRBV5-1	TRBJ2-2
CASSLGRANTGELFF	TRBV5-1	TRBJ2-2
CASSPASRTNNEQFF	TRBV7-8	TRBJ2-1
CASSFLGGDTEAFF	TRBV28	TRBJ1-1
CASSISGRTLDSRYEQYF	TRBV7-2	TRBJ2-7